This TCR beta chain appears in the sequencing data of a study of cytomegalovirus exposure and HLA in healthy donors (dated by TCRdb to 2017 to 2019). About the investigation overall: An earlier analysis of some 550 of the donors reported about 290 Gb of sequence data and 117 million unique TCR beta sequences from roughly 180 million T cells. About 320 gigabases of sequencing data and tens of millions of unique TCR sequences were included in an early release covering under 650 HLA-typed donors. Among the roughly 400 genotyped donors, more than 70% belonged to the genetic ancestry cluster associated with self-reported Caucasian donors. The study aimed to test whether signatures of past pathogen exposure could be identified by cataloging public T cell receptors. The study profiled the T cell repertoires of hundreds of subjects by immunosequencing and related them to cytomegalovirus serostatus. In addition to the first cohort of roughly 700 subjects, a separate validation cohort of 120 different subjects was used. To predict cytomegalovirus infection status, the study brought together high-throughput TCR immunosequencing, statistical association of individual TCRs with disease status, and machine learning. A later analysis re-analyzed previously published TCR beta repertoires from 666 donors and added high-resolution HLA genotyping to study TCR occurrence patterns. Rather than drawing on any new phenotypic data, the later analysis identified candidate immune exposures from TCR beta sequences and the way those sequences occurred across donors. In an earlier analysis of 500 to 650 of the donors, high-throughput TCR beta sequencing was used to judge whether each TCR beta V gene segment behaved as functional or pseudogenic. Donor age, sex, ethnicity and CMV serostatus were compiled together with the repertoire data. A later genetic analysis took genome-wide SNP genotypes for about 60% of the roughly 670 donors and used that subset as a discovery cohort. Every repertoire in the discovery cohort had been generated on one and the same sequencing platform. Both class I and class II loci were covered by HLA typing, at four-digit resolution. Typing coverage varied by locus: roughly 629-640 donors for A, B, C, DRB1 and DQB1; roughly 510 for DQA1; nearly 610 for DPA1; approximately 450 for DPB1. About five DR-DQ haplotypes were treated as single units for association and clustering because of strong linkage in the cohort. Across under 500 genotyped donors of the cohort, an average of about 200,000 unique TCR beta nucleotide sequences per donor were sequenced, and roughly a sixth of those sequences were non-productive.

The library was obtained by the immunoSEQ multiplex PCR assay. The multiplex PCR relied on a mix of 60 forward primers for TCR Vbeta segments and 13 reverse primers for TCR Jbeta segments. The CDR3 region of rearranged TCR beta genes was amplified from genomic DNA with a multiplex PCR assay. The Illumina HiSeq System was used to sequence the amplified TCR beta libraries as 87-base-pair reads. Concerning the study's data processing: In a later analysis, tens of millions of unique TCR beta chains were counted across the 650 to 750 repertoires, and roughly 9.9 million of these chains were shared by at least two donors. Raw reads were error-corrected and collapsed into unique sequences with a nearest-neighbor algorithm that merged closely related sequences to remove PCR and sequencing errors. CDR3 sequences were aligned to IMGT reference sequences to assign V, D and J gene segments. For a sequence to be retained, a match of at least six nucleotides was required to both a V gene segment and a J gene segment. Rearrangements were called productive when the CDR3 lacked stop codons and stayed in frame with V and J; all others were non-productive. CDR3 was defined by IMGT convention, running from the second conserved V-encoded cysteine to the conserved J-encoded phenylalanine. The earlier analysis of around 640 of the donors excluded sequences that lacked an unambiguous match to a single V gene segment. In an earlier analysis of about 590 of the donors, a V segment was called functional when productive rearrangements were above 56.7%, and segregating when the standard deviation between donors exceeded 5%. A statistical classification framework was developed to diagnose cytomegalovirus status using the catalog of TCR beta chain sequences. In a later analysis, TCR nucleotide sequences were compared against IMGT/GENE-DB human TR gene sequences so that V and J genes could be assigned. In a later analysis, CDR3 sequences and most-parsimonious VDJ recombination scenarios were assigned using the TCRdist pipeline. A later analysis defined each TCR beta chain by its CDR3 amino acid sequence plus V-gene family, and excluded reads lacking a unique V-gene family. As a way to deal with suspected cross-contamination and a sequencing artifact, a later analysis dropped hundreds of nucleotide sequences that were highly shared and had low generation probability. A later analysis calculated a clonal expansion index for each public chain from normalized within-repertoire ranks of inferred template counts. In a later analysis, generation probabilities were computed using a VDJ recombination model fitted to out-of-frame rearrangements, and the results were checked against IGoR. A later analysis scored TCR-TCR, TCR-HLA and TCR-CMV co-occurrence with hypergeometric tests, applying a repertoire-size bias correction to TCR pairs. False discovery rates were estimated in a later analysis by permuting HLA or CMV assignments 20 times. In a later analysis, co-occurring TCRs were grouped using DBSCAN, with TCRdist sequence similarity added in when clustering inside HLA-allele-positive subsets. For co-occurrence clustering, repertoires with fewer than 30,000 or more than 120,000 public chains were excluded, along with five repertoires with anomalous nucleotide sharing. TCRdb re-hosts the immuneACCESS table, in-frame sequences only. Its copies lack some clones; in the studies checked, an unresolved V gene accounts for under half of them, and the cause for the rest is not known. The V and J calls and clone size were taken over from that table, and D and trimming were inferred from the DNA. In all, the sample holds about 130,000 clones, and roughly 70% of those were seen once. The ten largest clonotypes hold 1.6% of the sample.

CDR3 length: 15 amino acids, cysteine to phenylalanine. Of all the DNA, just the CDR3 is kept, 45 bases in frame from base 1. Concerning this clone itself: No cognate antigen has been identified for it. Base qualities are not provided; no much larger clone lies one nucleotide away.

Beyond this particular receptor, the publication reports: In a later analysis, some 18,000 TCR beta sequences were associated with specific HLA alleles at a false discovery rate of 0.05. The study listed over 150 TCR beta chains as associated with cytomegalovirus. A cluster of highly shared sequence variants was judged likely to represent a technical artifact of the sequencing pipeline. It was suggested by the authors that the approach could potentially be generalized to other disease states and immunological phenotypes. According to a later genetic analysis, donors in an Asian-associated ancestry cluster had fewer N-insertions in productive TCRs than the approximately 710-donor mean. A later genetic analysis associated a missense DCLRE1C variant with V-gene and J-gene trimming of TCR beta chains, and an independent cohort replicated the association. Some IMGT-functional V segments, including TRBV6-2 and TRBV6-3, could not be told apart with the 87-base-pair reads, so those segments were excluded. Linkage disequilibrium might explain the correlated functional status among segregating V segments, but an unknown experimental factor could not be excluded. Cytomegalovirus status was reported to be diagnosed by the classifier with high specificity and sensitivity in both the original and validation cohorts. Most CMV-associated TCR beta chains appeared to be HLA-restricted in a later analysis, and the HLA associations seemed to be driven largely by CMV exposure. In vitro tests confirmed that three of the cytomegalovirus-associated TCR beta chains recognize cytomegalovirus antigens. When HLA alleles, especially DR and DQ, strongly co-occurred, TCR associations were difficult to assign to individual alleles. A further reported finding was that TCR beta sequences accurately predicted the HLA-A and HLA-B alleles for most subjects in the first cohort. Only TCR beta chains were sequenced in this cohort, and the absence of alpha or paired-chain data limited detectable features. A later analysis reported that several top co-occurrence clusters appeared linked to parvovirus B19, influenza, CMV and Epstein-Barr virus. Because HLA typing was unavailable for some donors at each locus, only the typed subset was used in association tests. Sequencing depth was assumed to be roughly uniform across donors in the presence/absence analyses, though that assumption may not hold. Because counts were too low, under 20 rarely observed V segments, including chromosome 9 orphons, were left out of the earlier analysis of 587 of the donors. In a later analysis, HLA-associated TCR beta chains were found to be more clonally expanded and to have lower generation probabilities than equally common non-associated chains. Broadly in line with IMGT annotations, most TCR beta V segments showed up in productive rearrangements about 87% or about 30% of the time in an earlier analysis of approximately 600 of the donors. A later analysis found that TCR association rates varied across HLA loci, with DRB1 alleles showing the most associated TCRs and HLA-C alleles the fewest. CMV serostatus was the only immune exposure information available for the cohort. Most TCR sequences were observed very rarely across donors, whereas some public TCRs were present in many individuals.

The cohort comprised fewer than 750 healthy bone marrow donors. At the time of sampling, all cohort members were nominally healthy, though unrecorded immune exposures were likely present. CMV serostatus was recorded as positive for 289 and negative for about 50% of the roughly 700 cohort members, whereas no CMV serostatus was recorded for the donor in question. A peripheral blood sample was collected from each donor, and TCR beta sequencing was performed on peripheral blood mononuclear cells. Genomic DNA extraction from the blood cell samples was performed with the Qiagen DNeasy Blood Extraction Kit.

The sequence links TRBV21-1 to TRBJ2-7; the listed D gene, TRBD2, was not tested against the DNA. TRBV21-1 has pseudogene status. Sequenced input: PBMCs. This TCR was sampled from a human donor in good health. Here is the DNA: TGTGCCAGCAGCAATCTGGAGGAGGCAACCTACGAGCAGTACTTC. This translates into CASSNLEEATYEQYF.